What follows are 6 T cell receptor beta chains derived from one specimen sequenced in a study of identical twins. MiXCR was run by TCRdb on the 5' RACE reads, yielding one entry per CDR3 protein. The sample carries under 350,000 distinct CDR3 sequences, roughly 8.6% recorded once. The same data also contributed to another study, on yellow fever vaccine responses in identical twins.

Material for sequencing was CD8+ T cells sorted from blood. Receptors originate from a woman between 18 and 29 years old in good health.

At least ten counts were recorded for this clonotype. The J gene is TRBJ2-1, the V gene TRBV7-2; D not certain. The germline V and J ends were trimmed by 2 bases and 4 bases, with 9 bases remaining between them. From germline, CDR1 is SGHTA and CDR2 FQGNSA. The CDR3 extends over 14 amino acids. The CDR3 DNA reads as TGTGCCAGCAGCTTAATTAGATCGTACAATGAGCAGTTCTTC. It codes for CASSLIRSYNEQFF. Complete variable domain (other parts from reference TRBV7-2 and TRBJ2-1): GAGVSQSPSNKVTEKGKDVELRCDPISGHTALYWYRQSLGQGLEFLIYFQGNSAPDKSGLPSDRFSAERTGGSVSTLTIQRTQQEDSAVYLCASSLIRSYNEQFFGPGTRLTVL.

This clonotype was found many times. V is TRBV6-2 or TRBV6-3 and J is TRBJ2-3; D remains unclear. Deletions cut 5 bases from V and 4 bases from J, with 13 bases between. The CDR3 runs to 14 residues. CDR1 and CDR2 from the germline V gene are MNHEY and SVGEGT. In DNA, the CDR3 is TGTGCCAGCAGTACACCTCAGAGGCCAGATACGCAGTATTTT. Translation gives CASSTPQRPDTQYF.

Here the CDR3 reads CASSLGGAGEKLFF. CDR3 DNA: TGTGCCAGCAGCTTAGGGGGAGCAGGGGAAAAACTGTTTTTT. The chain employs TRBV11-2 and TRBJ1-4; tentative D call: TRBD1 (5 bases). There are 14 residues in the CDR3. Germline CDR1 and CDR2: SGHAT and FQNNGV. Trimming pared 1 base from V and 8 bases from J, leaving 11 bases between.

This rearrangement joins TRBV6-5 to TRBJ2-3; 8 nucleotides line up with TRBD2. The ends lost 2 bases at V and 0 bases at J; junction bases unmatched: 10. Germline CDR1 is MNHEY and CDR2 is SVGAGI. The CDR3 runs to 18 residues. Here the CDR3 reads CASSYDPGGPISTDTQYF. The CDR3 coding sequence is TGTGCCAGCAGTTACGATCCGGGAGGGCCAATAAGCACAGATACGCAGTATTTT.

There are a few counts of this clonotype. Compared with germline, one end of the junction differs, possibly owing to a read error. The V and J genes are TRBV7-9 and TRBJ2-3, with 11 nucleotides matching TRBD2. The CDR3 runs to 16 residues. Germline assignment: CDR1 SEHNR and CDR2 FQNEAQ (reference sequence). The CDR3 reads CASRETSGIKTDMQYF. DNA for the CDR3: TGTGCCAGCAGAGAGACTAGCGGGATTAAAACAGATATGCAGTATTTT.

With respect to this clonotype: This sequence may be a read error, since a much larger clone differs from it by one base. The gene calls are TRBV27 and TRBJ2-7; TRBD2 is a possible D gene (6 bases). This CDR3 is 15 amino acids long. V was clipped by 6 bases and J by 6 bases, with 21 bases between them. Germline V lookup: CDR1 MNHEY, CDR2 SMNVEV (reference sequence). The CDR3: CASRPGTPTYVEQYF. In DNA, the CDR3 is TGTGCCAGCAGGCCCGGGACTCCGACTTATGTCGAGCAGTACTTC.